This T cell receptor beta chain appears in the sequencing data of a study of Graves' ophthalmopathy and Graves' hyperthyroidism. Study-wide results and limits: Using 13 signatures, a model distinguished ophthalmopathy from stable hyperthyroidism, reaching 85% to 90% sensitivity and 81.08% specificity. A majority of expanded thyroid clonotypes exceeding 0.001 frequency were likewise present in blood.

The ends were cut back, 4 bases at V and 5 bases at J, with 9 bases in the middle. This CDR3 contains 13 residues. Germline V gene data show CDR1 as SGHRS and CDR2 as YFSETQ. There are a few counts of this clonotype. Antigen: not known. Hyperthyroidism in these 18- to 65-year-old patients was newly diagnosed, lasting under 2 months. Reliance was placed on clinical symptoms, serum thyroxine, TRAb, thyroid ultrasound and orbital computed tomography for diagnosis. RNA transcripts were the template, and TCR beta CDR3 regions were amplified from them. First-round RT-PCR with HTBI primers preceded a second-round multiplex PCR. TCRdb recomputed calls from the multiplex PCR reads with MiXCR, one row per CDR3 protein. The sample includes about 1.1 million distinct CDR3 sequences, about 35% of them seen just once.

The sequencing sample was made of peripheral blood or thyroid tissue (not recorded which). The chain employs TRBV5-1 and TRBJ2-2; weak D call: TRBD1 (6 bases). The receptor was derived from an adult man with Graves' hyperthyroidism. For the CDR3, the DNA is TGCGCCAGCAGCACCGGACAGACCGGGGAGCTGTTTTTT. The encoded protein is CASSTGQTGELFF.